Listed below are T cell receptor beta chains from one sample, sequenced in a study of blood T cell repertoires in COVID-19. Using immunoSEQ multiplex PCR, the repertoire was profiled, and TCRdb retains in-frame clones only, with some absent. In the table there are about 84,000 clones, about 70% of which are singletons. The sequencing sample was made of peripheral blood. The receptors were gathered from a man over 45 with active or convalescent COVID-19. The CDR3 runs from the conserved cysteine through the conserved F or W. D genes are given only for firm matches. Only some rows state a clone size, as once, few, many or a class for expanded clones.

>NA|few|TRBJ2-7|TRBV9
TGTGCCAGCAGCCCCGAGGGTCAACCCTACGAGCAGTACTTC
CASSPEGQPYEQYF
>TRBD2|NA|TRBJ2-3|TRBV10-3
TGTGCCATCAGGACTAGCGGGGGGGCCGGAGATACGCAGTATTTT
CAIRTSGGAGDTQYF
>NA|once|TRBJ1-5|TRBV7-8
TGTGCCAGCAGCCTGCAACCTATCAATCAGCCCCAGCATTTT
CASSLQPINQPQHF
>TRBD2|NA|TRBJ2-7|TRBV11-2
TGTGCCAGCAGCTTAGAAATAGCGGGCCCCTACGAGCAGTACTTC
CASSLEIAGPYEQYF
>TRBD1|NA|TRBJ2-1|TRBV7-3
TGTGCCAGCAGCCCGACAGGGATGGTATACAATGAGCAGTTCTTC
CASSPTGMVYNEQFF
>TRBD1|NA|TRBJ2-2|TRBV29-1
TGCAGCGCGGGAGGGACAGGGGTCGGCACCGGGGAGCTGTTTTTT
CSAGGTGVGTGELFF
>TRBD1|NA|TRBJ2-5|TRBV4-1
TGCGCCAGCAGCCTGGACAGGGAAGAGACCCAGTACTTC
CASSLDREETQYF
>NA|NA|TRBJ1-3|TRBV9
TGTGCCAGCAGCAAAGGGGTATCTGGAAACACCATATATTTT
CASSKGVSGNTIYF
>NA|few|TRBJ1-6|TRBV2
TGTGCCAGCAGGGGGCAGTATAATTCACCCCTCCACTTT
CASRGQYNSPLHF
>TRBD1|NA|TRBJ1-2|TRBV4-3
TGCGCCAGCAGCCCATCCGGGACAGGGGACTATGGCTACACCTTC
CASSPSGTGDYGYTF
>NA|NA|TRBJ1-5|TRBV19
TGTGCCAGTAGTATATCCGGGGGAGGTAATCAGCCCCAGCATTTT
CASSISGGGNQPQHF